In its sample, the clone carrying this T cell receptor (beta chain) was seen a few times. The repertoire was sequenced with immunoSEQ multiplex PCR; TCRdb's copy has only in-frame clones and lacks some. The data show about 76,000 clones, under 85% seen once. This entry comes from a study of blood T cell repertoires in COVID-19. Study summary: T cells, B-cell-depleted T cells, or PBMCs supplied cDNA or gDNA.

Sample: peripheral blood. This clonotype was obtained from a man in his 70s with acute or convalescent COVID-19.

DNA for the CDR3: TGTGCCAGCAGTGAATTAGGGGGAGAAGTTGCAACTAATGAAAAACTGTTTTTT. This gives the protein CASSELGGEVATNEKLFF. V is TRBV25-1 and J is TRBJ1-4, with D tentatively TRBD1 (6 bases). Trimming removed 1 base at V and 0 bases at J, with 15 bases between. This CDR3 is 18 amino acids long. CDR1 and CDR2 from the germline V gene are MGHDK and SYGVNS.